Presented here are 8 T cell receptor beta chains from one specimen sequenced in a study of early T cells in non-severe SARS-CoV-2 infection. TCRdb redid the calling of the 5' RACE reads with MiXCR, one entry per CDR3 protein. The table includes 40,000 to 50,000 distinct CDR3 sequences, roughly 11% detected once. The sequenced material came from whole blood. Receptor source: an adult who was a healthcare worker with PCR-confirmed SARS-CoV-2 infection or an uninfected control (not recorded which).

This clonotype was seen many times. This chain links TRBV20-1 with TRBJ2-7; D is uncertain. The V end lost 0 bases, the J end lost 1 base, and 7 bases lay between the germline ends. Per the germline V gene, CDR1 is DFQATT and CDR2 is SNEGSKA (reference sequence). This CDR3 spans 13 amino acids. The CDR3 sequence is CSAREGTSYEQYF. DNA for the CDR3: TGCAGTGCTAGAGAGGGCACTTCCTACGAGCAGTACTTC.

This clonotype was found a few times. The chain couples TRBV11-1 to TRBJ1-1; D is possibly TRBD1 (5 bases). CDR1 and CDR2 (germline): SGHAT, FQDESV (reference sequence). The CDR3 length is 12 residues. V lost 8 bases to trimming and J lost 5 bases, with 12 bases between them. CDR3 in DNA: TGTGCCAGCCGCGTGGGGGGTACTGAAGCTTTCTTT. Its protein product is CASRVGGTEAFF.

The chain links TRBV5-6 to TRBJ2-3, with no clear D. V lost 3 bases, J lost 2 bases, and 7 bases lay in between. CDR1 is SGHDT and CDR2 is YYEEEE in the germline V gene. The CDR3 is 13 amino acids. This CDR3 is CASSSGDTDTQYF. In DNA, the CDR3 is TGTGCCAGCAGCTCCGGCGACACAGATACGCAGTATTTT.

The table lists this clonotype with many counts. The V call is TRBV19, the J call TRBJ2-1; 9 nucleotides agree with TRBD2. V lost 4 bases and J lost 1; bases outside the gene matches: 2. This CDR3 spans 15 amino acids. The V gene's germline CDR1 is LNHDA and CDR2 SQIVND (reference sequence). CDR3 in DNA: TGTGCCAGTAGTAACCTAGCGGGATCCTACAATGAGCAGTTCTTC. Translation gives CASSNLAGSYNEQFF.

This clonotype has ten or more counts. The chain links TRBV5-6 to TRBJ2-7; 7 bases fit TRBD1. Germline lookup yields CDR1 SGHDT and CDR2 YYEEEE. The CDR3 loop spans 15 amino acids. With 2 bases clipped from V and 3 bases from J, the junction kept 8 bases outside the gene matches. CDR3 nucleotides: TGTGCCAGCAGCTTTACAACTAGACAGGGCTACGAGCAGTACTTC. Amino acids: CASSFTTRQGYEQYF. Complete variable domain (other parts from reference TRBV5-6 and TRBJ2-7): DAGVTQSPTHLIKTRGQQVTLRCSPKSGHDTVSWYQQALGQGPQFIFQYYEEEERQRGNFPDRFSGHQFPNYSSELNVNALLLGDSALYLCASSFTTRQGYEQYFGPGTRLTVT.

This clonotype was seen only a few times. The V and J genes are TRBV4-3 and TRBJ2-2, with D unresolved. V shed 0 bases and J shed 8 bases, with 13 bases lying between them. Looked up from germline, CDR1 is LGHNA and CDR2 is YSLEER. The CDR3 length is 15 residues. CDR3 amino acids: CASSQDWAITGELFF. CDR3 sequence (DNA): TGCGCCAGCAGCCAAGATTGGGCAATTACGGGGGAGCTGTTTTTT.

There are many counts of this clonotype. The chain carries TRBV11-2 and TRBJ2-2; D remains ambiguous. This CDR3 contains 14 residues. Trimming took 4 bases from V and 4 from J, leaving 10 bases between them. Germline V gives CDR1 SGHAT, CDR2 FQNNGV. As DNA, the CDR3 is TGTGCCAGCAGCTCCAGACCGAGCACCGGGGAGCTGTTTTTT. It translates to CASSSRPSTGELFF.

The chain uses TRBV25-1 and TRBJ2-3; no firm D call. This CDR3 contains 11 residues. V dropped 7 bases and J dropped 3 bases, with 5 bases sitting between them. The germline V gene encodes CDR1 MGHDK and CDR2 SYGVNS. CDR3: CASTYTDTQYF. The CDR3 DNA reads TGTGCCAGCACATATACAGATACGCAGTATTTT.